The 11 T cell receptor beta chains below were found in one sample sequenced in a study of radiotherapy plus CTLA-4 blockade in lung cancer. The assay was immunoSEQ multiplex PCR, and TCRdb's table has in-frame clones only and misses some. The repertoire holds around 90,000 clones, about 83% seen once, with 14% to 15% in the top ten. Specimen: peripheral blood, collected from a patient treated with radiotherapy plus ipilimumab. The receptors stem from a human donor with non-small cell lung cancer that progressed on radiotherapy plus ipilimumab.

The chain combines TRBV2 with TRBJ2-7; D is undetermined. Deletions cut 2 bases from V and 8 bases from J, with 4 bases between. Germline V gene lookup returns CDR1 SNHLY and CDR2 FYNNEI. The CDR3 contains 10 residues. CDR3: CASSERQQYF. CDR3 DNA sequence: TGTGCCAGCAGTGAAAGGCAGCAGTACTTC.

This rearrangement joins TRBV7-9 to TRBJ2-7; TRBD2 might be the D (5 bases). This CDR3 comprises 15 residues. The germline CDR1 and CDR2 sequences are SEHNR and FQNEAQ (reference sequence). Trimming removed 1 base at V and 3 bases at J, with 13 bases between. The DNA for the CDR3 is TGTGCCAGCAGCTTAGTACTTGAGCGGTACTACGAGCAGTACTTC. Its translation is CASSLVLERYYEQYF.

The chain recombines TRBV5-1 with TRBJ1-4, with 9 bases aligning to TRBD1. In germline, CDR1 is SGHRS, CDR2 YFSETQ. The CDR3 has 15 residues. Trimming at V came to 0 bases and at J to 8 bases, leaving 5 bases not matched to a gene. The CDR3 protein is CASSLDGQGREKLFF. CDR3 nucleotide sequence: TGCGCCAGCAGCTTGGATGGACAGGGGAGGGAAAAACTGTTTTTT. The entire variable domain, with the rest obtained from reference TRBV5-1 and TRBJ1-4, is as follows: KAGVTQTPRYLIKTRGQQVTLSCSPISGHRSVSWYQQTPGQGLQFLFEYFSETQRNKGNFPGRFSGRQFSNSRSEMNVSTLELGDSALYLCASSLDGQGREKLFFGSGTQLSVL.

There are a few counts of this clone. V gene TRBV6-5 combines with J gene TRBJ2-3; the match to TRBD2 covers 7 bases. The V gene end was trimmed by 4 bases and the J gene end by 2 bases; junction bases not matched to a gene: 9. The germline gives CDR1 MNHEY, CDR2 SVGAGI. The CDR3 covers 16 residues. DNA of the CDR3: TGTGCCAGCAGTTCCCTCGGGCGGGGGTACACAGATACGCAGTATTTT. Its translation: CASSSLGRGYTDTQYF.

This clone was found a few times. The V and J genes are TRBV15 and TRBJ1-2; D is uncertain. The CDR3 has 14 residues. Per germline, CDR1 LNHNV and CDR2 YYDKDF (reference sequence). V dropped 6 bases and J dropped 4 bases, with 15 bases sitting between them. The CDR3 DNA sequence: TGTGCCACCAGAGAGACCGGCATGGGCTATGGCTACACCTTC. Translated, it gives CATRETGMGYGYTF.

This CDR3 is CASSADSAANYGYTF. CDR3 coding DNA: TGTGCCAGCAGTGCCGACAGTGCAGCTAACTATGGCTACACCTTC. V usage is TRBV2 and J usage is TRBJ1-2, with D possibly TRBD1 on 5 matching bases. Germline V gene data show CDR1 as SNHLY and CDR2 as FYNNEI. The V end was cut by 4 bases, the J end by 0 bases, with 12 bases between. The CDR3 has 15 amino acids.

For the CDR3, the DNA is TGTGCCATCAGCATAGCGGGGACTAGCACAGATACGCAGTATTTT. This codes for CAISIAGTSTDTQYF. The chain recombines TRBV10-3 with TRBJ2-3; TRBD2 matches 8 bases. The CDR3 sequence is 15 residues long. Germline V gene data show CDR1 as ENHRY and CDR2 as SYGVKD. The V and J ends lost 6 bases and 0 bases, in that order; junction bases with no gene match: 5.

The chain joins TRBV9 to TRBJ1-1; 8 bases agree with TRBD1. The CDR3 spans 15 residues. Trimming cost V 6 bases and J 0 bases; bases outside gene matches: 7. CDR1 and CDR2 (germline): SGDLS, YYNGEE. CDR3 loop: CASTTGGLMNTEAFF. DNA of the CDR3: TGTGCCAGCACAACAGGGGGGCTAATGAACACTGAAGCTTTCTTT.

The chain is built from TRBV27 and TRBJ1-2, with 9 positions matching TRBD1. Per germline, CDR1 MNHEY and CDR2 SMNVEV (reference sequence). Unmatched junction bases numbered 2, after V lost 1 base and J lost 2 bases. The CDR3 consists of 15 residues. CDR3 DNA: TGTGCCAGCAGTTTATGGGGACAGGGCAACTATGGCTACACCTTC. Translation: CASSLWGQGNYGYTF.

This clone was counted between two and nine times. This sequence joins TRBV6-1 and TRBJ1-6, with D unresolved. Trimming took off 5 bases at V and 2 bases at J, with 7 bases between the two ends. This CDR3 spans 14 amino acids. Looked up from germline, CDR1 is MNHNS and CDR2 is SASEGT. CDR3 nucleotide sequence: TGTGCCAGCAGTTCCGGTCCCTATAATTCACCCCTCCACTTT. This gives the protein CASSSGPYNSPLHF.

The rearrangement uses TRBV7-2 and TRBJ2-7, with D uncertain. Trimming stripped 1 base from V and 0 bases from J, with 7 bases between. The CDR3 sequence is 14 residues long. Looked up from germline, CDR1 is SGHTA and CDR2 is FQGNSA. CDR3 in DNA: TGTGCCAGCAGCTTAGATTGGAACTCCTACGAGCAGTACTTC. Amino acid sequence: CASSLDWNSYEQYF.